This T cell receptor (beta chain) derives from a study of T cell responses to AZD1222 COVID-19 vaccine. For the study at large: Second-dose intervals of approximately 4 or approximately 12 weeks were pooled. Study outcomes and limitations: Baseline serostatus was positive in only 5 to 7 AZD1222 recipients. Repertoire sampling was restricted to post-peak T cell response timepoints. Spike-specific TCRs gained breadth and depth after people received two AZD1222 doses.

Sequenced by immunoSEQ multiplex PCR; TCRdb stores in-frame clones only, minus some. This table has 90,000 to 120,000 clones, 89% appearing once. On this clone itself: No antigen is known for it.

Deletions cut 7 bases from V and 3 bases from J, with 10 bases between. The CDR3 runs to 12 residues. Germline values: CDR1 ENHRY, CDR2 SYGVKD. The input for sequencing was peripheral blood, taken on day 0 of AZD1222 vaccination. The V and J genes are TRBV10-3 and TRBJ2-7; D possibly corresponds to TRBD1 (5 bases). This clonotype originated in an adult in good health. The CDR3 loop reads CAITQDNYEQYF. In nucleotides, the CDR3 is TGTGCCATCACCCAGGACAACTACGAGCAGTACTTC.